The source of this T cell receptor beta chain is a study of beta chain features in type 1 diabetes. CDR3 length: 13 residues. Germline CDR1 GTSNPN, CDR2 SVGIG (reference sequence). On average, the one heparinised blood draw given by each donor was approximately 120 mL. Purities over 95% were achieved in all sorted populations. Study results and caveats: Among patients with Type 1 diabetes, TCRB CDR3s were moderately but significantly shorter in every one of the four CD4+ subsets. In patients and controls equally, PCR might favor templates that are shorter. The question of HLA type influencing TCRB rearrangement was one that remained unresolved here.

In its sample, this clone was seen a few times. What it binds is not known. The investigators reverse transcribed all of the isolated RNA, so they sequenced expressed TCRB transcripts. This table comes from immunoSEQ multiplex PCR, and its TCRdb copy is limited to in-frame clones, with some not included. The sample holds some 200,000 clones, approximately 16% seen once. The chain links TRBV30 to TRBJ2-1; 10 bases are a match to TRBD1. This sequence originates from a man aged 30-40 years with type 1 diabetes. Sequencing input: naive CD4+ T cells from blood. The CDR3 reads CAWGTGVGNEQFF. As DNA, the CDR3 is TGTGCTTGGGGGACAGGGGTTGGGAATGAGCAGTTCTTC. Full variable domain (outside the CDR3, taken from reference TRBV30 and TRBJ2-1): SQTIHQWPATLVQPVGSPLSLECTVEGTSNPNLYWYRQAAGRGLQLLFYSVGIGQISSEVPQNLSASRPQDRQFILSSKKLLLSDSGFYLCAWGTGVGNEQFFGPGTRLTVL.